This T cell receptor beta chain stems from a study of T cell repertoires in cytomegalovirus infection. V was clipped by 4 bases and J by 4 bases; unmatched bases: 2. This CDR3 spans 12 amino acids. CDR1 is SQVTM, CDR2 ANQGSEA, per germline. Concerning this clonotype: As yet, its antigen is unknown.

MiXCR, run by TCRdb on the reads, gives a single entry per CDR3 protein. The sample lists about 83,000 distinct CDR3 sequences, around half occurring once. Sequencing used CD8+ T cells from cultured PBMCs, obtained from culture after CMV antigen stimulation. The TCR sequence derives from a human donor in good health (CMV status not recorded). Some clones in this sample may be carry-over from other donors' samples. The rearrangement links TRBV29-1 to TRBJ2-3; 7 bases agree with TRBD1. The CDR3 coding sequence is TGCAGCGTTGTCAGGGGGTCAGATACGCAGTATTTT. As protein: CSVVRGSDTQYF.